Following are 9 T cell receptor beta chains from one sample sequenced in a study of blood T cells in healthy people across ages. The authors ran a second PCR of about 7 to 12 cycles using a sample-barcoded 5' primer and a J-beta primer mix. MiXCR was run by TCRdb on the 5' RACE reads, yielding one entry per CDR3 protein. The sample shows 650,000 to 1,000,000 distinct CDR3 sequences, about 36% of them seen only once. The specimen was blood. The source is a man in his late teens or twenties in good health.

This chain uses TRBV25-1 with TRBJ1-2; D is undetermined. The V end was cut by 3 bases, the J end by 0 bases, with 14 bases between. Germline CDR1 MGHDK, CDR2 SYGVNS. The CDR3 extends over 16 amino acids. This chain's CDR3 is CASSDAGELTNYGYTF. CDR3 DNA: TGTGCCAGCAGTGACGCGGGCGAACTAACTAACTATGGCTACACCTTC.

This sequence joins TRBV27 and TRBJ1-2; no firm D call. This CDR3 is 14 amino acids long. The V end was cut by 5 bases, the J end by 6 bases, with 16 bases between. Germline-derived CDR1 and CDR2 are MNHEY and SMNVEV (reference sequence). CDR3 sequence: CASSALGLSDGYTF. The DNA of the CDR3 is TGTGCCAGCAGTGCCCTAGGGTTAAGCGATGGCTACACCTTC.

Points on this clonotype: An end of the junction differs from the germline gene, which may be a read error. The V and J genes are TRBV12-3 or TRBV12-4 and TRBJ2-3, with D perhaps TRBD1 or TRBD2 (5 bases each). This CDR3 region has 16 residues. CDR3 DNA sequence: TGTACCAGCAGTAGGACCGGGACGGAAAGCACAGATACGCAGTATTTT. Its protein product is CTSSRTGTESTDTQYF.

This clonotype was seen a few times. J is TRBJ2-2 and V is TRBV20-1; D possibly corresponds to TRBD1 (5 bases). Germline V gene data show CDR1 as DFQATT and CDR2 as SNEGSKA (reference sequence). The CDR3 length is 13 residues. V shed 6 bases and J shed 4 bases, with 12 bases lying between them. The chain's CDR3 is CSAIGQPTGELFF. Here the CDR3 DNA reads TGCAGTGCAATAGGACAACCCACCGGGGAGCTGTTTTTT.

This chain joins TRBV7-9 and TRBJ1-1; no definite D call. Germline CDR1 reads SEHNR; CDR2 reads FQNEAQ (reference sequence). Between the trimmed V and J ends, which lost 5 bases and 0 bases, there was a span of 13 bases. The CDR3 runs 15 residues. CDR3 residues: CASSPDGPMNTEAFF. The CDR3 DNA follows: TGTGCCAGCAGCCCGGACGGACCGATGAACACTGAAGCTTTCTTT. The whole variable domain, remainder taken from reference TRBV7-9 and TRBJ1-1, is DTGVSQNPRHKITKRGQNVTFRCDPISEHNRLYWYRQTLGQGPEFLTYFQNEAQLEKSRLLSDRFSAERPKGSFSTLEIQRTEQGDSAMYLCASSPDGPMNTEAFFGQGTRLTVV.

Ten or more counts support this clonotype. The V call is TRBV20-1, the J call TRBJ2-7; 7 bases map to TRBD1. Trimming took 6 bases from V and 1 from J; bases not matched to a gene: 12. This CDR3 region has 15 residues. The germline V gene has CDR1 DFQATT and CDR2 SNEGSKA (reference sequence). The DNA of the CDR3 is TGCAGTGCAATCCCGACAGGGCATGATTCCTACGAGCAGTACTTC. It specifies CSAIPTGHDSYEQYF.

V and J are TRBV12-3 or TRBV12-4 and TRBJ1-2; TRBD1 might be the D (6 bases). Between the trimmed V and J ends, which lost 6 bases and 8 bases, there was a span of 16 bases. The CDR3 loop spans 13 amino acids. This CDR3 reads CASRQRGAWGYTF. CDR3 nucleotides: TGTGCCAGCAGGCAACGGGGGGCCTGGGGCTACACCTTC.

V is TRBV12-3 or TRBV12-4 and J is TRBJ1-2, with D possibly matching TRBD1 (6 bases). There are 17 residues in the CDR3. V was cut by 8 bases and J by 2 bases, with 24 bases left in between. CDR3 sequence (DNA): TGTGCCAGCGATGACCGGGACATCCGGGACGGGAACTATGGCTACACCTTC. Translation: CASDDRDIRDGNYGYTF.

The chain is built from TRBV7-9 and TRBJ1-2; tentatively, D is TRBD1 (5 bases). This CDR3 is built from 16 residues. Trimming removed 1 base at V and 2 bases at J, with 14 bases between. Germline values: CDR1 SEHNR, CDR2 FQNEAQ (reference sequence). In DNA, the CDR3 is TGTGCCAGCAGCTTAGAGCAACTGGGGCTGAACTATGGCTACACCTTC. Its translation is CASSLEQLGLNYGYTF.